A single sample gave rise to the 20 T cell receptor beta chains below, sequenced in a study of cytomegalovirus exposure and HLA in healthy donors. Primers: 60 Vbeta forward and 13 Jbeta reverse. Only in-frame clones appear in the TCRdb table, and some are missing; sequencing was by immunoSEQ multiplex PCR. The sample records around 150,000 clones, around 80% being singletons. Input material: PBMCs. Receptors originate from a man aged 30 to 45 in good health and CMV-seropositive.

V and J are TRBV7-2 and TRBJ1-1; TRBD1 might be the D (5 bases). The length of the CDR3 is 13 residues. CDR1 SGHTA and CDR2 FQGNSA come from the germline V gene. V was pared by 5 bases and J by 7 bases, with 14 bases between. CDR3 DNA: TGTGCCAGCAGCCCCCAAGCCCAGGGTGAAGCTTTCTTT. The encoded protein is CASSPQAQGEAFF.

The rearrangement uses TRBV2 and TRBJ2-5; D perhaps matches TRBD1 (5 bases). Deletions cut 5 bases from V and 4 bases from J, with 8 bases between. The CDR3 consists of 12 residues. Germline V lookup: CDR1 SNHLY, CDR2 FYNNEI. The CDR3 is CASSQGTETQYF. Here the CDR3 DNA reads TGTGCCAGCAGTCAGGGCACAGAGACCCAGTACTTC.

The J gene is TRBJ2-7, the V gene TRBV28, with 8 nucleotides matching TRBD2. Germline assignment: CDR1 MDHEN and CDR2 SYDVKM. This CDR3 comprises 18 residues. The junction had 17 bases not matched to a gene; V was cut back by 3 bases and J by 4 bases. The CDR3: CASSLGTRGLGVLYEQYF. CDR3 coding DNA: TGTGCCAGCAGTTTGGGTACTCGGGGACTAGGGGTTCTGTACGAGCAGTACTTC.

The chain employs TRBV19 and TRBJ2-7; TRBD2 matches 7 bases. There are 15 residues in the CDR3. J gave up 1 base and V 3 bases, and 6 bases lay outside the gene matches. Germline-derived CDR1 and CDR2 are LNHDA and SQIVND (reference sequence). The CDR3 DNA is TGTGCCAGTAGTATCCCAGCGGGGACTTCCTACGAGCAGTACTTC. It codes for CASSIPAGTSYEQYF. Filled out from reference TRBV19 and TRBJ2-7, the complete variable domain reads DGGITQSPKYLFRKEGQNVTLSCEQNLNHDAMYWYRQDPGQGLRLIYYSQIVNDFQKGDIAEGYSVSREKKESFPLTVTSAQKNPTAFYLCASSIPAGTSYEQYFGPGTRLTVT.

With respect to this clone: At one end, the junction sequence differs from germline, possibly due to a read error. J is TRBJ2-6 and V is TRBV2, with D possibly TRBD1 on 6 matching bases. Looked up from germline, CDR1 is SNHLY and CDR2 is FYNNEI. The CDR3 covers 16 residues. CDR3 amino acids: CASIRGSSSGANGLTF. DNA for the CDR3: TGTGCCAGCATCAGGGGCTCCAGCTCTGGGGCCAACGGCCTGACTTTC.

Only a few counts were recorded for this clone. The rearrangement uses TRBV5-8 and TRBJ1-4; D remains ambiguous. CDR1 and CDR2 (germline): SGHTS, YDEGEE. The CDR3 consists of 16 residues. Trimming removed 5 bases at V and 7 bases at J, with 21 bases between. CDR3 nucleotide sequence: TGTGCCAGCAGTCCCGGGCTCCCGGGAACGGGTGAAAAACTGTTTTTT. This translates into CASSPGLPGTGEKLFF. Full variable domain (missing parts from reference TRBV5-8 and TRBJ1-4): EAGVTQSPTHLIKTRGQQATLRCSPISGHTSVYWYQQALGLGLQFLLWYDEGEERNRGNFPPRFSGRQFPNYSSELNVNALELEDSALYLCASSPGLPGTGEKLFFGSGTQLSVL.

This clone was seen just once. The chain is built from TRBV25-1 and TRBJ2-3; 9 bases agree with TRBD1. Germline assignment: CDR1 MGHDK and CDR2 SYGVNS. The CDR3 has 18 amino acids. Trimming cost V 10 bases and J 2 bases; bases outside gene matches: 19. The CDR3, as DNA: TGTGCCACTACCGGGACAGGGTTCTCTAGCGGACTCACAGATACGCAGTATTTT. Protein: CATTGTGFSSGLTDTQYF.

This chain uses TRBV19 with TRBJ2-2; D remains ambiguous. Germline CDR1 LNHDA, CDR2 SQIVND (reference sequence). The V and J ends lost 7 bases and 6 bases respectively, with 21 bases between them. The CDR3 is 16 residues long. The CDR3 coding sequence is TGTGCCAGTACCGACTGGTCGGATATAAAGTCCGGGGAGCTGTTTTTT. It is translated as CASTDWSDIKSGELFF.

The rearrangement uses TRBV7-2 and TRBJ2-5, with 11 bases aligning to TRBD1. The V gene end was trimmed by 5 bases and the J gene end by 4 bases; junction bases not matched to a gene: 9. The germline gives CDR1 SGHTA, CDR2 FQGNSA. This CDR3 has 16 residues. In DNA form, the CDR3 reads TGTGCCAGCAGCCTATCCGGGACAGGGGGTGGAGAGACCCAGTACTTC. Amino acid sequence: CASSLSGTGGGETQYF.

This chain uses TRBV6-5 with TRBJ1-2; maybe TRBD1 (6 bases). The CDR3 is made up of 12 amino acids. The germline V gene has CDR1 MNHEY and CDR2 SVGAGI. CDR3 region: CATRGGAGGYTF. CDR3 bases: TGTGCTACCCGAGGGGGGGCTGGTGGCTACACCTTC.

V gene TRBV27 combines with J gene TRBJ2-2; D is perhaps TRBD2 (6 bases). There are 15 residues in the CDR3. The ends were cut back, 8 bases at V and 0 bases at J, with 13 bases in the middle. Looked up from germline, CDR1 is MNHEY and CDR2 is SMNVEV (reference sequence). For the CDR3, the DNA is TGTGCCAGCCAGGAGGCGGGAACGAACACCGGGGAGCTGTTTTTT. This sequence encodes CASQEAGTNTGELFF.

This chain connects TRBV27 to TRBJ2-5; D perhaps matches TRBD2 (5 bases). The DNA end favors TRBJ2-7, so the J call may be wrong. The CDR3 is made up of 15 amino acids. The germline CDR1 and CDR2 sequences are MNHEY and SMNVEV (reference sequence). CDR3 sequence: CASSFQTGSSYEQYF. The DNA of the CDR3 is TGTGCCAGCAGTTTTCAAACGGGGAGTTCCTACGAGCAGTACTTC.

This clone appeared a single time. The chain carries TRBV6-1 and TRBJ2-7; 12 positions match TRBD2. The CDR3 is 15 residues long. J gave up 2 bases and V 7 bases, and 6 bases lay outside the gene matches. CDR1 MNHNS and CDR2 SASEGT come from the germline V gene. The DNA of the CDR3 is TGTGCCAGCAAGCCACTAGCGGGAGGCCCCTACGAGCAGTACTTC. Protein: CASKPLAGGPYEQYF.

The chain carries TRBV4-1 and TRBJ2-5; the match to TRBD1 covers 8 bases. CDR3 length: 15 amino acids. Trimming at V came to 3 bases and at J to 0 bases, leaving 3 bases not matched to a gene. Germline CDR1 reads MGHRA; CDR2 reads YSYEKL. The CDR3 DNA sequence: TGCGCCAGCAGCCAGAAGGACAGGGACCAAGAGACCCAGTACTTC. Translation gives CASSQKDRDQETQYF.

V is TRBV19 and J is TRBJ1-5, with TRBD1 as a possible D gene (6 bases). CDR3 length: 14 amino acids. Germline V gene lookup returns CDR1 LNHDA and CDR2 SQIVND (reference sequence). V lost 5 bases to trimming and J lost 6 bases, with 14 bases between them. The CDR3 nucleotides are TGTGCCAGTAGTCCAGACAGGTTGGGTCAGCCCCAGCATTTT. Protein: CASSPDRLGQPQHF.

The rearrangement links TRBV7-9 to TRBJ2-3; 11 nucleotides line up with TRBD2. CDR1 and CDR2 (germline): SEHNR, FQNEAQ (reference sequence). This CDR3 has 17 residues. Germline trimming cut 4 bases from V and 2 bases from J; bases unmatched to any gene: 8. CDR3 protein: CASSSSLAGDYTDTQYF. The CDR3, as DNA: TGTGCCAGCAGCTCTTCACTAGCGGGGGATTACACAGATACGCAGTATTTT.

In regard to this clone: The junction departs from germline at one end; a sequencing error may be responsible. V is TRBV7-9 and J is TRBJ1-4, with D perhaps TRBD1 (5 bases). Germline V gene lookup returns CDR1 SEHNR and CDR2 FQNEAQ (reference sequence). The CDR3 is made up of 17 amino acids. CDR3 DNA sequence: TGTTCCAGCAGCTTAGTGGGGGGGTACGGAACTAATGAAAAACTGTTTTTT. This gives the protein CSSSLVGGYGTNEKLFF.

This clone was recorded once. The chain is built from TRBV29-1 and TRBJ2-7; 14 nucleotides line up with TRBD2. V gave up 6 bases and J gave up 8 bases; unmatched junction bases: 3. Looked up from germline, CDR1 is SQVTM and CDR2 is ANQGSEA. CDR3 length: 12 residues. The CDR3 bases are TGCAGCGTGACTAGCGGGGGGGATAAGCAGTACTTC. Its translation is CSVTSGGDKQYF.

The CDR3 sequence: CAWSPLRGATEAFF. The CDR3 nucleotides are TGTGCCTGGAGTCCTCTCAGGGGGGCGACTGAAGCTTTCTTT. V is TRBV30 and J is TRBJ1-1; TRBD1 agrees at 7 bases. Germline V CDR1 and CDR2: GTSNPN, SVGIG (reference sequence). J lost 5 bases, V lost 2 bases, and 8 bases had no gene match. This CDR3 is built from 14 residues.

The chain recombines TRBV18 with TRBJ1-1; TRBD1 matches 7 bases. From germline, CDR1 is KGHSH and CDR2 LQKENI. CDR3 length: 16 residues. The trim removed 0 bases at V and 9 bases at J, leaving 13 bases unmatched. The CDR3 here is CASSPPVEGATKKAFF. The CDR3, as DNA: TGTGCCAGCTCACCACCGGTGGAGGGGGCTACGAAAAAAGCTTTCTTT.